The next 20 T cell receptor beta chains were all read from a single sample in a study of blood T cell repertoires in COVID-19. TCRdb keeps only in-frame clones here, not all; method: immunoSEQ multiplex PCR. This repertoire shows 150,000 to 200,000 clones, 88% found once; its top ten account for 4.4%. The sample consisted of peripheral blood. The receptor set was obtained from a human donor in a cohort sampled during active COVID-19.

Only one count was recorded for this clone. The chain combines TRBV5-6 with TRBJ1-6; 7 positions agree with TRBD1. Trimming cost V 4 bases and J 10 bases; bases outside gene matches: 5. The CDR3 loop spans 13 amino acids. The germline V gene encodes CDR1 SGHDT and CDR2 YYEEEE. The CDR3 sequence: CASSPTGESPLHF. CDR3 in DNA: TGTGCCAGCAGCCCAACAGGGGAGTCACCCCTCCACTTT.

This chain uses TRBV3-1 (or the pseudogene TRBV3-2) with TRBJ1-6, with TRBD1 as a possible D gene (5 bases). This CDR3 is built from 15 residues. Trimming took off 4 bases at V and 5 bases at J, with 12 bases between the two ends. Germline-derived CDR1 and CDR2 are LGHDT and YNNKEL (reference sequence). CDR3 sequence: CASSRGGGNNSPLHF. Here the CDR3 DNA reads TGTGCCAGCAGCCGCGGGGGGGGTAATAATTCACCCCTCCACTTT.

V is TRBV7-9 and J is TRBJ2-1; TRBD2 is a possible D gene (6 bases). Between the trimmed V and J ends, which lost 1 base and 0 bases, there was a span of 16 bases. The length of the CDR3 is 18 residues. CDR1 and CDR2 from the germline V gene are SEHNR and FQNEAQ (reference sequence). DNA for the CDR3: TGTGCCAGCAGCTTAGGAGCGGTGGCCGGGAGCTCCTACAATGAGCAGTTCTTC. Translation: CASSLGAVAGSSYNEQFF.

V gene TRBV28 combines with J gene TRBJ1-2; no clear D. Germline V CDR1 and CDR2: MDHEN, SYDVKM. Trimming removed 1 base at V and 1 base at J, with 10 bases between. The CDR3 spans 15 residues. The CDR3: CASSLSSPLNYGYTF. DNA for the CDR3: TGTGCCAGCAGTTTATCTAGCCCACTTAACTATGGCTACACCTTC.

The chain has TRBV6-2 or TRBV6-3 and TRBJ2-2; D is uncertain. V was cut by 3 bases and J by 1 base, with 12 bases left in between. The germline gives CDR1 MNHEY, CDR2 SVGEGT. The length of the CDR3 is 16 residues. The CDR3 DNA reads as TGTGCCAGCAGTTATCGTGCCAGGAAGAACACCGGGGAGCTGTTTTTT. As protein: CASSYRARKNTGELFF.

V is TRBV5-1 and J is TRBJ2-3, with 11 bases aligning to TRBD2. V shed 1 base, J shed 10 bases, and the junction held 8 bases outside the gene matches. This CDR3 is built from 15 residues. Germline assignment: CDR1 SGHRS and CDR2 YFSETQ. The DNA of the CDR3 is TGCGCCAGCAGCTTGACTAGCGGGAGAAGGGGGGCGCAGTATTTT. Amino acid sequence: CASSLTSGRRGAQYF.

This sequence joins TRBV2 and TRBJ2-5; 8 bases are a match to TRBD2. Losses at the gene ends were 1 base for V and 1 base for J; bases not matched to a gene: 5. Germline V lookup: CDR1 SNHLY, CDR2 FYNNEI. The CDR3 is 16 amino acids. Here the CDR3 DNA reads TGTGCCAGCAGTGAAGGGACTAGCCGTAGCCAAGAGACCCAGTACTTC. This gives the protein CASSEGTSRSQETQYF.

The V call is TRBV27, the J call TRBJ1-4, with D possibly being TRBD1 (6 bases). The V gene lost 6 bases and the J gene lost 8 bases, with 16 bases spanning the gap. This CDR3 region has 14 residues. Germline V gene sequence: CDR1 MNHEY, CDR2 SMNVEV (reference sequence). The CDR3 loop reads CASSITGSGEKLFF. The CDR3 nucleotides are TGTGCCAGCAGCATTACAGGGAGTGGCGAAAAACTGTTTTTT.

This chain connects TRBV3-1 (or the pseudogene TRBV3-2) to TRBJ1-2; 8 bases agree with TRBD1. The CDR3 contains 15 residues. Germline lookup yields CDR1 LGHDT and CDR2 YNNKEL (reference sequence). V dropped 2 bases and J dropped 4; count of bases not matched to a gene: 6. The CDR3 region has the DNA TGTGCCAGCAGCCAATTCCAGGGGGCTGGCTATGGCTACACCTTC. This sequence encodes CASSQFQGAGYGYTF.

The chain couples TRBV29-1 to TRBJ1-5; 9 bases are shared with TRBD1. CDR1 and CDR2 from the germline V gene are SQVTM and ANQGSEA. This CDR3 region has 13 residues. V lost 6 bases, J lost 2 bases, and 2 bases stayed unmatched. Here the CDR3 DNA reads TGCAGCGTGGGACAGGGTGGCAATCAGCCCCAGCATTTT. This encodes CSVGQGGNQPQHF.

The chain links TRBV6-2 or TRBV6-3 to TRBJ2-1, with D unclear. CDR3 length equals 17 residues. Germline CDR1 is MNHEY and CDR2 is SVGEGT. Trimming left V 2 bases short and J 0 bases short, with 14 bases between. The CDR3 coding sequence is TGTGCCAGCAGTTACAAATTATCGAAGAGCTCCTACAATGAGCAGTTCTTC. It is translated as CASSYKLSKSSYNEQFF.

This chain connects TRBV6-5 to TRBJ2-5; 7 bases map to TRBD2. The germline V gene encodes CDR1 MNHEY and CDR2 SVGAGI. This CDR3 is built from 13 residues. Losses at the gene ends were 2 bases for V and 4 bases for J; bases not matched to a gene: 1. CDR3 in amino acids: CASSYREGETQYF. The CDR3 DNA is TGTGCCAGCAGTTACAGGGAGGGAGAGACCCAGTACTTC.

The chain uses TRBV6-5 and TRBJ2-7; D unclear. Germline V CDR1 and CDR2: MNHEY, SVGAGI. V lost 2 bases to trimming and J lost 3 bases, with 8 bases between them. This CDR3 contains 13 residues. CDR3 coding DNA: TGTGCCAGCAGTTACGGGCTGTACTACGAGCAGTACTTC. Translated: CASSYGLYYEQYF.

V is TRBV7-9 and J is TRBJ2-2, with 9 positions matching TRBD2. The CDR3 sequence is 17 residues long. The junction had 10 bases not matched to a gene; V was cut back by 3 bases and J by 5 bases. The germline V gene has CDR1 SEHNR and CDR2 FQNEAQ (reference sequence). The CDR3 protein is CASSLAGTSSYTGELFF. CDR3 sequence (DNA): TGTGCCAGCAGCTTGGCCGGGACTAGCTCATATACCGGGGAGCTGTTTTTT. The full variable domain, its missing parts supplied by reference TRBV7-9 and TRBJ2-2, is DTGVSQNPRHKITKRGQNVTFRCDPISEHNRLYWYRQTLGQGPEFLTYFQNEAQLEKSRLLSDRFSAERPKGSFSTLEIQRTEQGDSAMYLCASSLAGTSSYTGELFFGEGSRLTVL.

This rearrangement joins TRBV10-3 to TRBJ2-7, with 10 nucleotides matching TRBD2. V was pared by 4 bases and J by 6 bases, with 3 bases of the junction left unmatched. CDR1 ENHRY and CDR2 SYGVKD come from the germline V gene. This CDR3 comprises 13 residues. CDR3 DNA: TGTGCCATCAGTGTAGAGCGGGGGGGCGAGCAGTACTTC. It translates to CAISVERGGEQYF.

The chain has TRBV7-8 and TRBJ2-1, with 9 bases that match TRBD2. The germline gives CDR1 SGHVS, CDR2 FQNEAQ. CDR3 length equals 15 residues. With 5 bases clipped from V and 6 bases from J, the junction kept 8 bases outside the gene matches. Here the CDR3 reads CASSILAGVPNEQFF. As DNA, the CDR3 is TGTGCCAGCAGCATTTTAGCGGGAGTTCCCAATGAGCAGTTCTTC.

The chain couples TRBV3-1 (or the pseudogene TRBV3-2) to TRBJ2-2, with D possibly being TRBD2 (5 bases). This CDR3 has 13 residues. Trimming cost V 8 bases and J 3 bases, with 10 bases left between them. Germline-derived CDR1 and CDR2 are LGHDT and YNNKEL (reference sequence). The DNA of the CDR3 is TGTGCCAGCGGCGGGCGAGACACCGGGGAGCTGTTTTTT. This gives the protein CASGGRDTGELFF.

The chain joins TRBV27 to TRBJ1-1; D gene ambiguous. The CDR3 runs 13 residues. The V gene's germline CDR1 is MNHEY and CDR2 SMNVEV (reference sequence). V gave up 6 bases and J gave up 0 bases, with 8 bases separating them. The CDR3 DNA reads TGTGCCAGCAGATCAACGGTGAACACTGAAGCTTTCTTT. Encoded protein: CASRSTVNTEAFF.

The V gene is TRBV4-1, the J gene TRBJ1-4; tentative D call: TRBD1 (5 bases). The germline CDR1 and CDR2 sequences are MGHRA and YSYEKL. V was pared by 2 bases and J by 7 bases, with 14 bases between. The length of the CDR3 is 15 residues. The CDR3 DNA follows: TGCGCCAGCAGCCAAAGGGTGGGGGGAGGTGAAAAACTGTTTTTT. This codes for CASSQRVGGGEKLFF.

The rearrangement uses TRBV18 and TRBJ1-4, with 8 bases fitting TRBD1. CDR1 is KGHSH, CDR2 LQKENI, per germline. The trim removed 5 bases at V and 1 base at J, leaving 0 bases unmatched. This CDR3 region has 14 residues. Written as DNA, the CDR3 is TGTGCCAGCTCAGACAGGGGAACTAATGAAAAACTGTTTTTT. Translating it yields CASSDRGTNEKLFF.